This T cell receptor beta chain stems from a study of cytomegalovirus exposure and HLA in healthy donors. Points from the study as a whole: A later analysis found TCR association rates differed by HLA locus, highest for DRB1 and lowest for HLA-C.

Note on this clone: Its antigen is still unknown.

Researchers ran the PCR with 60 Vbeta and 13 Jbeta primers. Sequencing used immunoSEQ multiplex PCR; TCRdb keeps in-frame clones, though not all of them. Here the sample spans about 120,000 clones, about 81% being singletons. Trimming removed 1 base from V and 1 base from J; junction bases left unmatched: 1. Looked up from germline, CDR1 is LGHNA and CDR2 is YSLEER. This CDR3 spans 15 amino acids. This receptor was taken from a woman between 40 and 55 years old in good health and CMV-seropositive. This chain links TRBV4-3 with TRBJ1-1, with 9 positions matching TRBD1. The specimen sequenced was PBMCs. CDR3 sequence: CASSQGQGGNTEAFF. CDR3 coding DNA: TGCGCCAGCAGCCAAGGACAGGGGGGGAACACTGAAGCTTTCTTT.